The clone carrying this T cell receptor (beta chain) was seen repeatedly, ten times or more. The data stem from a study of T cell repertoires in cytomegalovirus infection. TCRdb re-called the reads through MiXCR, storing one row per CDR3 protein. Of hundreds of thousands of distinct CDR3 sequences listed, less than 20% were seen once; the top ten hold about 10%. The V gene's germline CDR1 is SGHTA and CDR2 FQGNSA. The CDR3 totals 13 residues. The V gene lost 4 bases and the J gene lost 5 bases, with 12 bases spanning the gap. The chain joins TRBV7-2 to TRBJ2-7, with D perhaps matching TRBD2 (5 bases). The sequence was obtained from a human donor in good health (CMV status not recorded). Some clones in this sample may be carry-over from other donors' samples. Material: PBMCs. The CDR3 region is CASSSLAKNEQYF. The DNA of the CDR3 is TGTGCCAGCAGCTCTTTAGCGAAGAACGAGCAGTACTTC. The full variable domain, its missing parts supplied by reference TRBV7-2 and TRBJ2-7, is GAGVSQSPSNKVTEKGKDVELRCDPISGHTALYWYRQSLGQGLEFLIYFQGNSAPDKSGLPSDRFSAERTGGSVSTLTIQRTQQEDSAVYLCASSSLAKNEQYFGPGTRLTVT.